These 26 T cell receptor beta chains originate from one sample sequenced in a study of OX40 agonist ivuxolimab in advanced cancers. Data came from immunoSEQ multiplex PCR; TCRdb stores just in-frame clones and leaves some out. The sample gives roughly 100,000 clones, around 90% of which show up once; around 0.85% is in the top ten. Sequenced material: CD4+ or CD8+ T cells sorted from blood, taken in a trial of the OX40 agonist ivuxolimab. These receptors came from an adult with an advanced solid tumor such as melanoma, head and neck, liver or kidney cancer.

V usage is TRBV19 and J usage is TRBJ1-1; tentative D call: TRBD1 (5 bases). The V gene lost 9 bases and the J gene lost 3 bases, with 14 bases spanning the gap. The CDR3 totals 13 residues. Germline values: CDR1 LNHDA, CDR2 SQIVND (reference sequence). CDR3 protein: CASSGARDTEAFF. In DNA, the CDR3 is TGTGCCAGCTCCGGGGCCCGGGACACTGAAGCTTTCTTT. The full variable domain, its missing parts supplied by reference TRBV19 and TRBJ1-1, is DGGITQSPKYLFRKEGQNVTLSCEQNLNHDAMYWYRQDPGQGLRLIYYSQIVNDFQKGDIAEGYSVSREKKESFPLTVTSAQKNPTAFYLCASSGARDTEAFFGQGTRLTVV.

The chain uses TRBV10-3 and TRBJ1-1, with TRBD1 matching over 7 bases. Germline lookup yields CDR1 ENHRY and CDR2 SYGVKD. After removal of 3 bases from V and 0 bases from J, the junction contained 7 bases not matched to a gene. There are 16 residues in the CDR3. The CDR3 DNA sequence: TGTGCCATCAGTGACCCCAGACAGGGTTTGAACACTGAAGCTTTCTTT. This gives the protein CAISDPRQGLNTEAFF.

Of note for this clone: The junction departs from the called germline gene at one end, perhaps through a read error. V and J are TRBV29-1 and TRBJ2-1; TRBD1 is a possible D gene (5 bases). The CDR3 contains 11 residues. In germline, CDR1 is SQVTM, CDR2 ANQGSEA. DNA for the CDR3: TGCAGCTTTGACAGATACAATGAGCAGTTCTTC. Translating it yields CSFDRYNEQFF.

The chain couples TRBV19 to TRBJ2-7, with TRBD1 matching 8 bases. V trimming: 6 bases; J trimming: 2 bases; junction bases outside the gene matches: 6. The germline V gene has CDR1 LNHDA and CDR2 SQIVND (reference sequence). The CDR3 loop spans 14 amino acids. CDR3: CASSRQGYTYEQYF. The CDR3 region has the DNA TGTGCCAGTAGCAGACAGGGGTATACCTACGAGCAGTACTTC. Full variable domain (missing parts from reference TRBV19 and TRBJ2-7): DGGITQSPKYLFRKEGQNVTLSCEQNLNHDAMYWYRQDPGQGLRLIYYSQIVNDFQKGDIAEGYSVSREKKESFPLTVTSAQKNPTAFYLCASSRQGYTYEQYFGPGTRLTVT.

The chain joins TRBV7-2 to TRBJ2-1; TRBD1 aligns across 8 bases. After removal of 3 bases from V and 7 bases from J, the junction contained 2 bases not matched to a gene. Germline lookup yields CDR1 SGHTA and CDR2 FQGNSA. CDR3 length: 13 amino acids. The CDR3 reads CASSFRTGNEQFF. Here the CDR3 DNA reads TGTGCCAGCAGCTTCCGGACAGGGAATGAGCAGTTCTTC.

The chain employs TRBV6-1 and TRBJ2-3, with a tentative D call TRBD1 (6 bases). The length of the CDR3 is 15 residues. The germline V gene encodes CDR1 MNHNS and CDR2 SASEGT. V shed 4 bases and J shed 6 bases, with 17 bases lying between them. CDR3 residues: CASSALAMGADTQYF. CDR3 in DNA: TGTGCCAGCAGTGCCCTGGCAATGGGGGCTGATACGCAGTATTTT.

The chain combines TRBV5-4 with TRBJ2-2; D possibly corresponds to TRBD1 (6 bases). The length of the CDR3 is 14 residues. CDR1 and CDR2 (germline): SGHNT, YYREEE (reference sequence). Trimming stripped 3 bases from V and 7 bases from J, with 13 bases between. The CDR3 region has the DNA TGTGCCAGCAGCTCATCAGGGGCAAACGGGGAGCTGTTTTTT. As protein: CASSSSGANGELFF.

J is TRBJ2-5 and V is TRBV2; the match to TRBD1 covers 7 bases. CDR1 is SNHLY and CDR2 is FYNNEI in the germline V gene. This CDR3 contains 13 residues. Trimming at V came to 5 bases and at J to 3 bases, leaving 3 bases not matched to a gene. CDR3 nucleotide sequence: TGTGCCAGCAGTTCGACAGGGAAAGAGACCCAGTACTTC. Protein sequence: CASSSTGKETQYF. The full variable domain, completed using reference TRBV2 and TRBJ2-5, is EPEVTQTPSHQVTQMGQEVILRCVPISNHLYFYWYRQILGQKVEFLVSFYNNEISEKSEIFDDQFSVERPDGSNFTLKIRSTKLEDSAMYFCASSSTGKETQYFGPGTRLLVL.

J is TRBJ2-2 and V is TRBV5-5, with TRBD2 matching over 9 bases. After removal of 5 bases from V and 7 bases from J, the junction contained 12 bases not matched to a gene. CDR1 and CDR2 from the germline V gene are SGHKS and YYEKEE (reference sequence). The CDR3 runs to 16 residues. CDR3: CASSPIAGARGGELFF. The CDR3, as DNA: TGTGCCAGCAGTCCCATAGCGGGGGCTCGGGGCGGGGAGCTGTTTTTT.

The CDR3 region is CASHVRTGGSYEQYF. In DNA, the CDR3 is TGTGCCAGCCACGTCCGGACAGGGGGTTCTTACGAGCAGTACTTC. The chain is built from TRBV5-4 and TRBJ2-7; TRBD1 aligns across 10 bases. The length of the CDR3 is 15 residues. The V segment lost 7 bases and the J segment 4 bases; nucleotides outside the gene matches: 11. Germline V gene sequence: CDR1 SGHNT, CDR2 YYREEE (reference sequence).

The V gene is TRBV28, the J gene TRBJ2-4; 9 nucleotides match TRBD1. J gave up 2 bases and V 5 bases, and 7 bases lay outside the gene matches. The CDR3 is 16 residues long. The V gene's germline CDR1 is MDHEN and CDR2 SYDVKM. The CDR3, as DNA: TGTGCCAGCAGTCCCCCACAGGGGGCCTCCAAAAACATTCAGTACTTC. Amino acids: CASSPPQGASKNIQYF.

The rearrangement joins TRBV10-3 to TRBJ2-1; the D is unclear. Trimming took off 6 bases at V and 8 bases at J, with 29 bases between the two ends. Germline assignment: CDR1 ENHRY and CDR2 SYGVKD. The length of the CDR3 is 18 residues. Here the CDR3 DNA reads TGTGCCATCAGGGGAACAGTGGGCAAAGGGTCCGGTATAGATGAGCAGTTCTTC. Its protein product is CAIRGTVGKGSGIDEQFF.

The chain is built from TRBV7-9 and TRBJ2-7, with D possibly being TRBD1 or TRBD2 (6 bases each). The V and J ends lost 4 bases and 2 bases respectively, with 21 bases between them. This CDR3 spans 17 amino acids. Germline CDR1 reads SEHNR; CDR2 reads FQNEAQ (reference sequence). For the CDR3, the DNA is TGTGCCAGCAGCTCCCTTGCTTCAGGTGGGGGGCCCTACGAGCAGTACTTC. Encoded protein: CASSSLASGGGPYEQYF. Using reference TRBV7-9 and TRBJ2-7 for the parts outside the CDR3, the full variable domain is DTGVSQNPRHKITKRGQNVTFRCDPISEHNRLYWYRQTLGQGPEFLTYFQNEAQLEKSRLLSDRFSAERPKGSFSTLEIQRTEQGDSAMYLCASSSLASGGGPYEQYFGPGTRLTVT.

The rearrangement joins TRBV4-3 to TRBJ2-1; perhaps D is TRBD1 or TRBD2 (5 bases each). Per the germline V gene, CDR1 is LGHNA and CDR2 is YSLEER. V was trimmed by 3 bases and J by 6 bases, leaving 12 bases between them. CDR3 length equals 14 residues. The CDR3 region has the DNA TGCGCCAGCAGCCAGAGGGGCCCCGGCAATGAGCAGTTCTTC. The encoded protein is CASSQRGPGNEQFF.

The V gene is TRBV19, the J gene TRBJ1-4; a weak D match, TRBD1 (5 bases). Per the germline V gene, CDR1 is LNHDA and CDR2 is SQIVND (reference sequence). The CDR3 covers 14 residues. V gave up 9 bases and J gave up 7 bases, with 18 bases separating them. CDR3: CASQDQGGIEKLFF. Here the CDR3 DNA reads TGTGCCAGCCAAGACCAGGGAGGAATTGAAAAACTGTTTTTT.

A remark on this clone: This specimen includes other DNA sequences encoding the same CDR3. The chain recombines TRBV7-2 with TRBJ1-2; D remains unclear. Looked up from germline, CDR1 is SGHTA and CDR2 is FQGNSA. The CDR3 contains 13 residues. The V end lost 1 base, the J end lost 1 base, and 4 bases lay between the germline ends. This chain's CDR3 is CASSLDGNYGYTF. In DNA form, the CDR3 reads TGTGCCAGCAGCTTAGACGGTAACTATGGCTACACCTTC.

The chain recombines TRBV6-5 with TRBJ2-2; maybe TRBD2 (5 bases). This CDR3 spans 14 amino acids. The germline V and J ends were trimmed by 6 bases and 5 bases, with 13 bases remaining between them. The V gene's germline CDR1 is MNHEY and CDR2 SVGAGI. The CDR3 reads CASSPRGRTGELFF. CDR3 nucleotides: TGTGCCAGCAGCCCCCGCGGGCGAACCGGGGAGCTGTTTTTT.

This rearrangement joins TRBV5-5 to TRBJ1-2; D gene uncertain. Germline CDR1 reads SGHKS; CDR2 reads YYEKEE (reference sequence). Trimming shortened V by 0 bases and J by 8 bases, and 11 bases separated the two germline ends. CDR3 length equals 13 residues. This CDR3 reads CASSLGIQGGYTF. Written as DNA, the CDR3 is TGTGCCAGCAGCTTGGGTATTCAAGGAGGCTACACCTTC.

This clone was found once. This rearrangement joins TRBV25-1 to TRBJ2-7; possible D gene TRBD2, 6 bases. There are 14 residues in the CDR3. CDR1 MGHDK and CDR2 SYGVNS come from the germline V gene. Trimming took 0 bases from V and 6 from J, leaving 12 bases between them. As DNA, the CDR3 is TGTGCCAGCAGTGAATATTGGAGGGGTTCCGAGCAGTACTTC. Amino acid sequence: CASSEYWRGSEQYF.

The chain joins TRBV11-2 to TRBJ1-1; 7 bases map to TRBD1. CDR1 is SGHAT, CDR2 FQNNGV, per germline. CDR3 length: 16 amino acids. J was trimmed by 4 bases and V by 2 bases; bases with no gene match: 10. The CDR3 DNA is TGTGCCAGCAGCTTATCCCGTGCAGGGGGAAGCACTGAAGCTTTCTTT. It specifies CASSLSRAGGSTEAFF. Complete variable domain (other parts from reference TRBV11-2 and TRBJ1-1): EAGVAQSPRYKIIEKRQSVAFWCNPISGHATLYWYQQILGQGPKLLIQFQNNGVVDDSQLPKDRFSAERLKGVDSTLKIQPAKLEDSAVYLCASSLSRAGGSTEAFFGQGTRLTVV.

This clone was seen a single time. At the DNA level, this CDR3 is encoded by other sequences in the same sample as well. CDR3 bases: TGTGCCAGCAGCTCCGGGACAGGGAACACTGAAGCTTTCTTT. Its protein is CASSSGTGNTEAFF. V and J are TRBV7-3 and TRBJ1-1; TRBD1 matches at 8 bases. The germline V gene has CDR1 SGHTA and CDR2 FQGTGA. The V and J ends lost 4 bases and 1 base, in that order; junction bases with no gene match: 2. This CDR3 spans 14 amino acids.

This chain connects TRBV28 to TRBJ2-7; D may be TRBD1 (7 bases). There are 12 residues in the CDR3. Germline loops: CDR1 MDHEN, CDR2 SYDVKM. Trimming stripped 6 bases from V and 6 bases from J, with 12 bases between. In DNA, the CDR3 is TGTGCCAGCAGGGAGGGGGCGGGCGAGCAGTACTTC. It yields the protein CASREGAGEQYF.

The chain carries TRBV7-2 and TRBJ2-3; 8 bases line up with TRBD2. The J segment lost 2 bases and the V segment lost 3 bases, leaving 7 bases of the junction unmatched. The CDR3 length is 16 residues. Germline CDR1 reads SGHTA; CDR2 reads FQGNSA. DNA of the CDR3: TGTGCCAGCAGCTTTTTAGCGGGGCCGCTCACAGATACGCAGTATTTT. Its protein product is CASSFLAGPLTDTQYF. Looking up the rest from reference TRBV7-2 and TRBJ2-3 gives the full variable domain: GAGVSQSPSNKVTEKGKDVELRCDPISGHTALYWYRQSLGQGLEFLIYFQGNSAPDKSGLPSDRFSAERTGGSVSTLTIQRTQQEDSAVYLCASSFLAGPLTDTQYFGPGTRLTVL.

The chain combines TRBV18 with TRBJ1-2; D remains unclear. Germline V CDR1 and CDR2: KGHSH, LQKENI. Trimming cost V 3 bases and J 8 bases, with 13 bases left between them. This CDR3 is 13 amino acids long. CDR3 sequence: CASSPVGLEGYTF. In DNA, the CDR3 is TGTGCCAGCTCACCGGTCGGGTTAGAGGGCTACACCTTC.

J is TRBJ2-2 and V is TRBV27, with D uncertain. V gave up 6 bases and J gave up 4 bases, with 9 bases separating them. This CDR3 region has 13 residues. CDR1 is MNHEY and CDR2 is SMNVEV in the germline V gene (reference sequence). The CDR3 here is CASRNVLTGELFF. The CDR3 DNA is TGTGCCAGCAGAAATGTGCTCACCGGGGAGCTGTTTTTT.

This clone occurred a few times. The chain links TRBV6-5 to TRBJ2-1, with D hard to call. Trimming took 0 bases from V and 4 from J, leaving 7 bases between them. Germline lookup yields CDR1 MNHEY and CDR2 SVGAGI. The CDR3 sequence is 14 residues long. The CDR3 nucleotides read TGTGCCAGCAGTTACTCGACCGGGTACAATGAGCAGTTCTTC. This codes for CASSYSTGYNEQFF.